A selection of T cell receptor beta chains follows, all from one sample in a study of blood T cell repertoires in COVID-19. Profiling relied on immunoSEQ multiplex PCR, and the TCRdb table lists in-frame clones only, not all of them. In the table there are over 130,000 clones, about 85% of which are singletons. The specimen was peripheral blood. These receptors were taken from a human donor with COVID-19, enrolled during active disease. The donor label of this sample is uncertain. CDR3s include the opening cysteine and the closing phenylalanine or tryptophan. A D gene is named only where the DNA matches it firmly. The size field is filled for only some rows; it gives once, few, many or a size class.

J	D	V	size	CDR3	DNA
TRBJ2-5	TRBD1	TRBV5-5	once	CASSPDRGPNQETQYF	TGTGCCAGCAGCCCCGACAGGGGTCCCAACCAAGAGACCCAGTACTTC
TRBJ2-2	TRBD1	TRBV25-1	-	CASSPPPGQVNTGELFF	TGTGCCAGCAGCCCCCCCCCGGGACAGGTCAACACCGGGGAGCTGTTTTTT
TRBJ1-1	-	TRBV12-3/TRBV12-4	-	CASSLWRDTEAFF	TGTGCCAGCAGTTTGTGGAGGGACACTGAAGCTTTCTTT
TRBJ2-1	-	TRBV2	-	CASSVDRGEQFF	TGTGCCAGCAGTGTGGACCGGGGAGAGCAGTTCTTC
TRBJ2-3	TRBD1	TRBV19	-	CASSIPDRDDTDTQYF	TGTGCCAGTAGTATCCCGGACAGGGATGACACAGATACGCAGTATTTT
TRBJ1-5	-	TRBV2	-	CASKQGPNSNQPQHF	TGTGCCAGCAAACAGGGCCCCAATAGCAATCAGCCCCAGCATTTT
TRBJ1-2	TRBD1	TRBV28	-	CASSTTGLTNYGYTF	TGTGCCAGCAGTACGACAGGGTTAACTAACTATGGCTACACCTTC
TRBJ1-1	-	TRBV27	-	CASSLGGPGGYTEAFF	TGTGCCAGCAGTTTAGGGGGGCCGGGGGGATACACTGAAGCTTTCTTT
TRBJ1-4	TRBD1	TRBV6-5	-	CASSYGQGDEKLFF	TGTGCCAGCAGCTATGGACAGGGCGATGAAAAACTGTTTTTT
TRBJ2-7	-	TRBV12-5	few	CASGLPGGVEQYF	TGTGCTAGTGGTTTGCCCGGGGGAGTCGAGCAGTACTTC
TRBJ2-2	-	TRBV5-1	-	CASSLYPEGAGELFF	TGCGCCAGCAGCTTGTACCCCGAGGGGGCCGGGGAGCTGTTTTTT
TRBJ2-3	-	TRBV7-6	-	CASSAEERTDTQYF	TGTGCCAGCAGCGCCGAGGAGCGAACAGATACGCAGTATTTT
TRBJ1-4	-	TRBV5-5	-	CASSVRDTNEKLFF	TGTGCCAGCAGCGTCAGGGATACTAATGAAAAACTGTTTTTT
TRBJ2-1	-	TRBV23-1	-	CASSQSGALNEQFF	TGCGCCAGCAGTCAATCTGGGGCTCTCAATGAGCAGTTCTTC
TRBJ1-4	-	TRBV10-1	-	CASSESGATNEKLFF	TGCGCCAGCAGTGAGTCAGGAGCAACTAATGAAAAACTGTTTTTT
TRBJ1-2	TRBD1	TRBV9	-	CASSATGGFPISYTF	TGTGCCAGCAGCGCGACAGGGGGCTTTCCTATTAGCTACACCTTC
TRBJ2-2	-	TRBV3-1/TRBV3-2	-	CASSQTAHRAKLFF	TGTGCCAGCAGCCAGACAGCCCACCGGGCAAAGCTGTTTTTT
TRBJ2-1	TRBD2	TRBV5-1	-	CASTRTSGSDEQFF	TGCGCCAGCACTCGGACTAGCGGCTCGGATGAGCAGTTCTTC
TRBJ2-6	-	TRBV15	-	CATHTTGLSGANVLTF	TGTGCCACCCACACAACAGGCCTTTCTGGGGCCAACGTCCTGACTTTC
TRBJ2-7	-	TRBV30	-	CAWSVLLGVSYEQYF	TGTGCCTGGAGTGTGCTTTTAGGGGTGTCCTACGAGCAGTACTTC
TRBJ2-1	TRBD2	TRBV7-9	once	CASSALAGEYNEQFF	TGTGCCAGCAGCGCACTAGCGGGAGAGTACAATGAGCAGTTCTTC
TRBJ2-2	-	TRBV5-1	-	CASRVDTSNTGELFF	TGCGCCAGCAGGGTGGACACCTCGAACACCGGGGAGCTGTTTTTT
TRBJ1-5	-	TRBV4-1	-	CASSQEVGAGQPQHF	TGCGCCAGCAGCCAAGAGGTGGGGGCTGGACAGCCCCAGCATTTT
TRBJ1-4	-	TRBV19	-	CASKETTNEKLFF	TGTGCCAGTAAGGAGACAACTAATGAAAAACTGTTTTTT
TRBJ2-6	-	TRBV3-1/TRBV3-2	-	CASSHSAGANVLTF	TGTGCCAGCAGCCACTCAGCTGGGGCCAACGTCCTGACTTTC
TRBJ1-4	TRBD1	TRBV19	once	CASRVDRGVAKLFF	TGTGCCAGTAGGGTCGACAGGGGAGTGGCAAAACTGTTTTTT
TRBJ2-5	-	TRBV3-1/TRBV3-2	-	CASRSTAQETQYF	TGTGCCAGCAGGTCAACAGCCCAAGAGACCCAGTACTTC
TRBJ1-6	-	TRBV19	-	CASRSQVYSYNSPLHF	TGTGCCAGTAGGTCACAGGTCTATTCCTATAATTCACCCCTCCACTTT
TRBJ1-2	TRBD1	TRBV15	-	CATSGEWGQGGYGYTF	TGTGCCACCAGCGGAGAATGGGGACAGGGTGGCTATGGCTACACCTTC
TRBJ1-2	TRBD1	TRBV6-5	-	CASSFGPTGVNYGYTF	TGTGCCAGCAGTTTCGGCCCGACAGGGGTGAACTATGGCTACACCTTC
TRBJ1-5	-	TRBV30	-	CAWSRDIGQPQHF	TGTGCCTGGTCCCGGGACATAGGGCAGCCCCAGCATTTT
TRBJ2-1	-	TRBV6-5	-	CASSTSGGGYEQFF	TGTGCCAGCAGCACCTCAGGAGGCGGCTATGAGCAGTTCTTC
TRBJ1-5	TRBD1	TRBV19	-	CASTQSWGQGPAQHF	TGTGCCAGTACCCAATCTTGGGGACAGGGGCCGGCCCAGCATTTT
TRBJ2-7	TRBD2	TRBV10-3	-	CAISEIGGYEQYF	TGTGCCATCAGTGAGATCGGGGGGTACGAGCAGTACTTC
TRBJ2-1	-	TRBV3-1/TRBV3-2	-	CASSQPVDGEQFF	TGTGCCAGCAGCCAACCAGTTGATGGTGAGCAGTTCTTC
TRBJ2-5	-	TRBV14	-	CASSQVRETQYF	TGTGCCAGCAGCCAAGTGAGGGAGACCCAGTACTTC
TRBJ1-1	-	TRBV30	-	CAWSVEDSQEAFF	TGTGCCTGGAGTGTTGAGGACAGTCAAGAAGCTTTCTTT
TRBJ1-4	TRBD1	TRBV6-5	-	CASSYFGQGAAEKLFF	TGTGCCAGCAGTTACTTCGGACAGGGGGCTGCGGAAAAACTGTTTTTT
TRBJ2-1	TRBD1	TRBV13	few	CASSSRQGAYNEQFF	TGTGCCAGCAGCTCGCGACAGGGGGCCTACAATGAGCAGTTCTTC
TRBJ1-3	TRBD1	TRBV18	-	CASSPGQGRGNTIYF	TGTGCCAGCTCACCCGGACAGGGCCGTGGAAACACCATATATTTT
TRBJ1-4	-	TRBV11-3	few	CASSLVGHLNEKLFF	TGTGCCAGCAGCTTAGTGGGACACCTTAATGAAAAACTGTTTTTT
TRBJ2-7	-	TRBV15	-	CATSRETGSYEQYF	TGTGCCACCAGCAGAGAAACAGGGTCCTACGAGCAGTACTTC
TRBJ2-6	-	TRBV6-2/TRBV6-3	-	CASSTTVIGANVLTF	TGTGCCAGCAGTACGACAGTGATAGGGGCCAACGTCCTGACTTTC
TRBJ2-6	-	TRBV11-2	-	CASSQIGGAGANVLTF	TGTGCCAGCAGCCAGATAGGGGGGGCTGGGGCCAACGTCCTGACTTTC
TRBJ2-5	TRBD1	TRBV12-3/TRBV12-4	-	CASTRTGEETQYF	TGTGCCAGCACCAGGACAGGGGAAGAGACCCAGTACTTC
TRBJ2-2	-	TRBV7-3	-	CASSGDSWTGELFF	TGTGCCAGCAGCGGGGATAGCTGGACAGGGGAGCTGTTTTTT
TRBJ1-5	-	TRBV7-6	-	CASSLGAGENQPQHF	TGTGCCAGCAGCTTAGGGGCAGGGGAAAATCAGCCCCAGCATTTT
TRBJ1-1	-	TRBV5-1	-	CASSLRGPGDTEAFF	TGCGCCAGCAGCCTTCGGGGTCCAGGGGACACTGAAGCTTTCTTT
TRBJ2-1	-	TRBV19	-	CASNGGLLYNEQFF	TGTGCCAGTAATGGGGGACTTCTCTACAATGAGCAGTTCTTC
TRBJ2-2	TRBD2	TRBV5-1	-	CASSSSSGGRTGELFF	TGCGCCAGCAGCTCCTCTAGCGGGGGGCGCACCGGGGAGCTGTTTTTT
TRBJ2-1	-	TRBV11-3	-	CASTRGGGNEQFF	TGTGCCAGCACCCGGGGAGGGGGGAATGAGCAGTTCTTC
TRBJ1-6	TRBD1	TRBV19	-	CASSDDRGWNSPLHF	TGTGCCAGTAGTGATGACAGGGGTTGGAATTCACCCCTCCACTTT
TRBJ1-1	TRBD1	TRBV27	-	CASLRDRGTEAFF	TGTGCCAGCCTCCGGGACAGGGGCACTGAAGCTTTCTTT
TRBJ1-1	TRBD1	TRBV10-3	-	CAISESQGSDTEAFF	TGTGCCATCAGTGAGTCACAGGGGAGTGACACTGAAGCTTTCTTT
TRBJ1-1	-	TRBV6-5	-	CASSYSRRGTEAFF	TGTGCCAGCAGTTACTCGAGACGGGGCACTGAAGCTTTCTTT
TRBJ1-6	TRBD1	TRBV3-1/TRBV3-2	-	CASSQGQGVRALHF	TGTGCCAGCAGCCAAGGGCAGGGGGTGAGGGCCCTCCACTTT
TRBJ1-1	-	TRBV12-3/TRBV12-4	-	CASSFNEDSEAFF	TGTGCCAGCAGTTTCAATGAGGACAGTGAAGCTTTCTTT
TRBJ2-2	TRBD1	TRBV12-3/TRBV12-4	-	CAGQGAQTGELFF	TGTGCCGGACAGGGGGCACAAACCGGGGAGCTGTTTTTT